Below are 9 T cell receptor beta chains sequenced from a single sample in a study of blood T cell repertoires in COVID-19. Produced via immunoSEQ multiplex PCR; TCRdb's table is partial and in-frame only. The sample lists fewer than 300,000 clones; around 88% were seen once. Sequencing was performed on PBMCs or T cells enriched from blood (not recorded which). Every receptor here comes from a woman in her thirties or forties with acute COVID-19.

The chain uses TRBV9 and TRBJ1-5; TRBD1 is a possible D gene (5 bases). The germline gives CDR1 SGDLS, CDR2 YYNGEE. The CDR3 contains 15 residues. V lost 2 bases and J 7 bases, leaving 16 bases between the germline ends. The CDR3 here is CASSVSPSQGQPQHF. DNA of the CDR3: TGTGCCAGCAGCGTTTCCCCTAGTCAGGGCCAGCCCCAGCATTTT.

The CDR3 DNA is TGTGCCAGCACCCCCGGGGGGGCGCGACGTGAAAAACTGTTTTTT. Encoded protein: CASTPGGARREKLFF. The chain links TRBV28 to TRBJ1-4; weak D call: TRBD1 (6 bases). Trimming pared 7 bases from V and 7 bases from J, leaving 19 bases between. Germline-derived CDR1 and CDR2 are MDHEN and SYDVKM. The CDR3 has 15 amino acids.

The chain recombines TRBV4-1 with TRBJ2-7, with a tentative D call TRBD1 (8 bases). This CDR3 has 15 residues. Germline V gene sequence: CDR1 MGHRA, CDR2 YSYEKL. Trimming took 4 bases from V and 3 from J, leaving 16 bases between them. The CDR3 loop reads CASSPRTGRVYEQYF. CDR3 sequence (DNA): TGCGCCAGCAGCCCCCGGACAGGGAGGGTCTACGAGCAGTACTTC.

The chain joins TRBV7-8 to TRBJ2-7, with 8 bases that match TRBD1. After removal of 4 bases from V and 4 bases from J, the junction contained 9 bases not matched to a gene. CDR3 length: 15 amino acids. Germline V lookup: CDR1 SGHVS, CDR2 FQNEAQ. The CDR3 DNA is TGTGCCAGCAGCTCCCCCGACAGGGGTTCTTACGAGCAGTACTTC. Translation: CASSSPDRGSYEQYF.

The chain combines TRBV28 with TRBJ1-2, with 11 bases matching TRBD1. Germline trimming cut 4 bases from V and 5 bases from J; bases unmatched to any gene: 12. This CDR3 has 17 amino acids. Germline CDR1 MDHEN, CDR2 SYDVKM. The CDR3 sequence is CASSSLTLGQGAYGYTF. As DNA, the CDR3 is TGTGCCAGCAGTTCCCTCACCCTCGGACAGGGGGCTTATGGCTACACCTTC.

This clone was observed once. The J gene is TRBJ1-5, the V gene TRBV19; 8 nucleotides line up with TRBD1. The J segment lost 3 bases and the V segment lost 6 bases, leaving 4 bases of the junction unmatched. Germline V lookup: CDR1 LNHDA, CDR2 SQIVND (reference sequence). This CDR3 is 14 amino acids long. The CDR3 loop reads CASSTGGANQPQHF. In DNA, the CDR3 is TGTGCCAGTAGCACAGGGGGGGCCAATCAGCCCCAGCATTTT.

Only one count was recorded for this clone. The J gene is TRBJ2-3, the V gene TRBV9, with 11 bases fitting TRBD2. CDR1 and CDR2 from the germline V gene are SGDLS and YYNGEE. The trim removed 4 bases at V and 5 bases at J, leaving 15 bases unmatched. This CDR3 has 18 amino acids. Here the CDR3 DNA reads TGTGCCAGCAGCCCAAGGGATAGCGGGAGGGCACGGGAAGATACGCAGTATTTT. Translating gives CASSPRDSGRAREDTQYF.

Only one count was recorded for this clone. The J gene is TRBJ2-5, the V gene TRBV7-2, with 8 bases fitting TRBD1. With V trimmed by 2 bases and J by 2 bases, 7 bases remained unmatched. Germline CDR1 and CDR2: SGHTA and FQGNSA. This CDR3 contains 16 residues. DNA of the CDR3: TGTGCCAGCAGCTTATCCGACAGGGGCTATCAAGAGACCCAGTACTTC. It is translated as CASSLSDRGYQETQYF.

The chain has TRBV9 and TRBJ2-1, with 9 bases aligning to TRBD2. Germline V CDR1 and CDR2: SGDLS, YYNGEE. V was pared by 1 base and J by 8 bases, with 7 bases of the junction left unmatched. The CDR3 has 15 amino acids. The CDR3 sequence is CASSVRREGPDEQFF. The DNA for the CDR3 is TGTGCCAGCAGCGTAAGGCGGGAGGGCCCGGATGAGCAGTTCTTC.